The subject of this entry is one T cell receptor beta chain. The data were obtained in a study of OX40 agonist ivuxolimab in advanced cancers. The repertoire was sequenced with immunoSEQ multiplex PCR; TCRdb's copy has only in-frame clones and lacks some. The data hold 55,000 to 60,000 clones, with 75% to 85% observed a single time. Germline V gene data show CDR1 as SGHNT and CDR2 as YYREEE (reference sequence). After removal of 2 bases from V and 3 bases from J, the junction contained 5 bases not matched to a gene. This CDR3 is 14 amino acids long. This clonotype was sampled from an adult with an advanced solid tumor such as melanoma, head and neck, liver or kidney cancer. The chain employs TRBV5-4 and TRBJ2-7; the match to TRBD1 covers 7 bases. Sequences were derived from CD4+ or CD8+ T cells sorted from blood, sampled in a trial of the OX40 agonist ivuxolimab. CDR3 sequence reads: CASSLRTGNYEQYF. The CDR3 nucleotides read TGTGCCAGCAGCTTACGGACAGGAAACTACGAGCAGTACTTC. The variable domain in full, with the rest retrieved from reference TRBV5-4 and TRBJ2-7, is ETGVTQSPTHLIKTRGQQVTLRCSSQSGHNTVSWYQQALGQGPQFIFQYYREEENGRGNFPPRFSGLQFPNYSSELNVNALELDDSALYLCASSLRTGNYEQYFGPGTRLTVT.